A single sample is the source of the 4 T cell receptor beta chains below, sequenced in a study of blood T cells in healthy people across ages. Through a sample-barcoded 5' primer and a J-beta primer mix, a second PCR was run for roughly 7 to 12 cycles. MiXCR, run by TCRdb on the 5' RACE reads, gives a single entry per CDR3 protein. Here the sample spans some 880,000 distinct CDR3 sequences, around 36% being singletons. Sequenced material: blood. These receptors were taken from a man in his late teens or twenties in good health.

This clonotype was counted between two and nine times. J is TRBJ2-5 and V is TRBV5-1, with unresolved D. V was shortened by 0 bases and J by 11 bases, with 17 bases between the two germline ends. The CDR3 has 14 residues. The germline gives CDR1 SGHRS, CDR2 YFSETQ. CDR3 loop: CASSLDVQINEQYF. The CDR3 DNA reads TGCGCCAGCAGCTTGGATGTACAGATCAATGAGCAGTACTTC. Based on the CDR3 plus reference TRBV5-1 and TRBJ2-5, the full variable domain is KAGVTQTPRYLIKTRGQQVTLSCSPISGHRSVSWYQQTPGQGLQFLFEYFSETQRNKGNFPGRFSGRQFSNSRSEMNVSTLELGDSALYLCASSLDVQINEQYFGPGTRLLVL.

V usage is TRBV6-6 and J usage is TRBJ2-1; D possibly corresponds to TRBD1 (6 bases). Trimming pared 2 bases from V and 10 bases from J, leaving 15 bases between. Germline CDR1 is MNHNY and CDR2 is SVGAGI (reference sequence). This CDR3 region has 14 residues. CDR3: CASSYPGTHYEQFF. The CDR3 DNA reads TGTGCCAGCAGTTACCCCGGGACACACTACGAGCAGTTCTTC.

The chain has TRBV2 and TRBJ2-3, with a possible D match to TRBD1 (6 bases). V gave up 6 bases and J gave up 4 bases, with 14 bases separating them. The CDR3 spans 14 residues. Looked up from germline, CDR1 is SNHLY and CDR2 is FYNNEI. The CDR3 reads CASSPRTVADTQYF. As DNA, the CDR3 is TGTGCCAGCAGCCCCCGGACAGTCGCAGATACGCAGTATTTT.

A word on this clonotype: Since a much larger clone is just one base distant, this may be a read error. The CDR3 does not close with the conserved phenylalanine or tryptophan, likely indicating a read error. CDR3 DNA sequence: TGTGCCTGGAGTGTACTGTCCACAGATACGCAGTATGTT. This encodes CAWSVLSTDTQYV. The chain combines TRBV30 with TRBJ2-3, with D unclear. CDR1 and CDR2 from the germline V gene are GTSNPN and SVGIG (reference sequence). V lost 0 bases and J 2 bases, leaving 6 bases between the germline ends. CDR3 length: 13 residues.